The 13 T cell receptor beta chains listed next were all sequenced from one sample in a study of control samples from healthy donors and cancer patients. Generated by immunoSEQ multiplex PCR, the TCRdb table keeps only in-frame clones and is missing some. In the table there are over 110,000 clones, about nine tenths of which are singletons. Material: blood. Receptor source: a woman in her twenties or thirties in good health.

J is TRBJ2-3 and V is TRBV27; TRBD2 aligns across 10 bases. The junction had 11 bases not matched to a gene; V was cut back by 2 bases and J by 0 bases. There are 19 residues in the CDR3. Germline V gives CDR1 MNHEY, CDR2 SMNVEV (reference sequence). CDR3: CASSLQPGLAITSTDTQYF. CDR3 nucleotide sequence: TGTGCCAGCAGTTTACAGCCGGGACTAGCGATCACTAGCACAGATACGCAGTATTTT.

The chain carries TRBV6-5 and TRBJ2-7, with D uncertain. Germline V gene sequence: CDR1 MNHEY, CDR2 SVGAGI. Trimming stripped 2 bases from V and 3 bases from J, with 5 bases between. This CDR3 contains 12 residues. The CDR3 DNA reads TGTGCCAGCAGTTACAACCTCTACGAGCAGTACTTC. Protein product: CASSYNLYEQYF.

This rearrangement joins TRBV21-1 to TRBJ2-5; TRBD1, the table's D call, lacks a check against the DNA. TRBV21-1 is a listed pseudogene. CDR3 size: 15 residues. CDR3 protein: CASSKKCQRGETQYF. CDR3 sequence (DNA): TGTGCCAGCAGCAAAAAGTGTCAGAGGGGGGAGACCCAGTACTTC.

The V and J genes are TRBV2 and TRBJ1-5; 8 positions match TRBD1. Germline V gives CDR1 SNHLY, CDR2 FYNNEI. J was trimmed by 6 bases and V by 7 bases; bases with no gene match: 8. This CDR3 has 14 amino acids. This chain's CDR3 is CASTGQGASQPQHF. The CDR3 DNA reads as TGTGCCAGCACGGGCCAGGGGGCGTCTCAGCCCCAGCATTTT.

On this clone itself: The same CDR3 is also encoded by other DNA sequences in this sample. The chain recombines TRBV11-1 with TRBJ2-7, with 11 bases aligning to TRBD2. Trimming removed 5 bases from V and 3 bases from J; junction bases left unmatched: 3. The CDR3 is made up of 14 amino acids. Germline CDR1 SGHAT, CDR2 FQDESV (reference sequence). The CDR3 DNA reads as TGTGCCAGCAGCCGTAGCGGGAGGGACTACGAGCAGTACTTC. Amino acids: CASSRSGRDYEQYF.

CDR3 in DNA: TGTGCCAGCACCGTAATGGGTAGCGGGGCCCGGCGGCCGTACTTC. Its translation is CASTVMGSGARRPYF. The chain recombines TRBV28 with TRBJ2-7; the match to TRBD2 covers 8 bases. In germline, CDR1 is MDHEN, CDR2 SYDVKM. The CDR3 runs to 15 residues. Unmatched junction bases numbered 20, after V lost 7 bases and J lost 12 bases.

The chain couples TRBV11-2 to TRBJ1-4; D remains ambiguous. This CDR3 comprises 12 residues. Germline V lookup: CDR1 SGHAT, CDR2 FQNNGV. The V end was cut by 5 bases, the J end by 5 bases, with 6 bases between. The CDR3 sequence is CASSLLNEKLFF. Here the CDR3 DNA reads TGTGCCAGCAGCCTCCTCAATGAAAAACTGTTTTTT.

This chain uses TRBV18 with TRBJ2-1; D not certain. Germline CDR1 is KGHSH and CDR2 is LQKENI. This CDR3 is 12 amino acids long. V lost 2 bases and J lost 3, with 2 bases in between. CDR3 residues: CASSPVYNEQFF. The CDR3 bases are TGTGCCAGCTCACCAGTCTACAATGAGCAGTTCTTC. The full variable domain, with the rest looked up from reference TRBV18 and TRBJ2-1, is NAGVMQNPRHLVRRRGQEARLRCSPMKGHSHVYWYRQLPEEGLKFMVYLQKENIIDESGMPKERFSAEFPKEGPSILRIQQVVRGDSAAYFCASSPVYNEQFFGPGTRLTVL.

The J gene is TRBJ2-1, the V gene TRBV30; D gene unclear. The CDR3 length is 12 residues. Germline V gene sequence: CDR1 GTSNPN, CDR2 SVGIG (reference sequence). With 0 bases removed from V and 8 bases from J, the gap between germline ends came to 8 bases. The CDR3 sequence is CAWSVLGHEQFF. Here the CDR3 DNA reads TGTGCCTGGAGTGTACTTGGACATGAGCAGTTCTTC.

V usage is TRBV27 and J usage is TRBJ2-7; the D call may be TRBD1 or TRBD2 (6 bases each). Germline V lookup: CDR1 MNHEY, CDR2 SMNVEV (reference sequence). Trimming pared 3 bases from V and 3 bases from J, leaving 18 bases between. This CDR3 contains 16 residues. DNA of the CDR3: TGTGCCAGCAGTTTCCAGGCTCGGGGGCGGAGCTACGAGCAGTACTTC. This codes for CASSFQARGRSYEQYF.

CDR3 sequence (DNA): TGTGCCAGCAGCGTAGACCAGGGAGGCACTGAAGCTTTCTTT. Translation: CASSVDQGGTEAFF. The chain uses TRBV9 and TRBJ1-1, with D possibly being TRBD1 (5 bases). The CDR3 has 14 amino acids. Trimming took 0 bases from V and 4 from J, leaving 10 bases between them. The germline gives CDR1 SGDLS, CDR2 YYNGEE.

V usage is TRBV5-1 and J usage is TRBJ1-5, with TRBD1 identical over 10 bases. Looked up from germline, CDR1 is SGHRS and CDR2 is YFSETQ. The CDR3 has 18 amino acids. V dropped 4 bases and J dropped 2; count of bases not matched to a gene: 12. CDR3 nucleotide sequence: TGCGCCAGCAGCCCGACCTTGGACAGGGGGAGGGGCAATCAGCCCCAGCATTTT. It specifies CASSPTLDRGRGNQPQHF.

The rearrangement joins TRBV11-2 to TRBJ2-3; D possibly corresponds to TRBD2 (6 bases). Germline-derived CDR1 and CDR2 are SGHAT and FQNNGV. There are 15 residues in the CDR3. V lost 1 base and J lost 4, with 12 bases in between. CDR3 DNA sequence: TGTGCCAGCAGCTTAGGCGGAGGGGTCGCAGATACGCAGTATTTT. Protein product: CASSLGGGVADTQYF.